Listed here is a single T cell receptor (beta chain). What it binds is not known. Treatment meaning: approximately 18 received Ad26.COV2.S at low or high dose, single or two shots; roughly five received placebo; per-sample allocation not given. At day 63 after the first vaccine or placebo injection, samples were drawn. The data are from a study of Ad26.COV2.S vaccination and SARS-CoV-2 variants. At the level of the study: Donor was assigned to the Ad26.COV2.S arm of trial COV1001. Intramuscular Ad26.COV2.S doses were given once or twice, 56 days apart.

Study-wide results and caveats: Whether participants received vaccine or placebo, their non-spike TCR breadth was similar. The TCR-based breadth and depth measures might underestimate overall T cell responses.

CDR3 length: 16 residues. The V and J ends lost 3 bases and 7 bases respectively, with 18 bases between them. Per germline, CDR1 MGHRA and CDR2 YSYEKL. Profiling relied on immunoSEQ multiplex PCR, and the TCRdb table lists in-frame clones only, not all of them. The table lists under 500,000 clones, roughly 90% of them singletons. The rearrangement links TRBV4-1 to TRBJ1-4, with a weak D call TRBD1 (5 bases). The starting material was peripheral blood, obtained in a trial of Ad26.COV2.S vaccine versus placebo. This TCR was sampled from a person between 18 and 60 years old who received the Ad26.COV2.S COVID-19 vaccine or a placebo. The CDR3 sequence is CASSQSRDFAGEKLFF. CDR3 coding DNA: TGCGCCAGCAGCCAGTCCCGGGACTTTGCTGGTGAAAAACTGTTTTTT.